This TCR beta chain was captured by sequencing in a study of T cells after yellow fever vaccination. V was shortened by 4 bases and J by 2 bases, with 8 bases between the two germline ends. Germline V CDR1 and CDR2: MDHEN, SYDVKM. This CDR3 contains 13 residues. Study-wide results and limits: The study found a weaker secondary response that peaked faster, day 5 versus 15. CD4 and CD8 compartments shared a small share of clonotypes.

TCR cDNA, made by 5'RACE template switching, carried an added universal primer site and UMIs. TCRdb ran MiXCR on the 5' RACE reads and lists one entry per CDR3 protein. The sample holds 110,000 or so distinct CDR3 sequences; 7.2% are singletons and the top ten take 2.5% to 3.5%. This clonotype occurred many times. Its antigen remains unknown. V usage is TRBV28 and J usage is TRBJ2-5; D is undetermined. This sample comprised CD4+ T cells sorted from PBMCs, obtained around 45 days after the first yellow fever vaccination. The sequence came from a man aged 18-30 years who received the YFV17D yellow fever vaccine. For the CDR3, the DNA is TGTGCCAGCAGTTCCGCAGTTCAAGAGACCCAGTACTTC. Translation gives CASSSAVQETQYF.